The 29 T cell receptor beta chains reported below all come from one sample, sequenced in a study of blood T cells in healthy people across ages. Primed by a sample-barcoded 5' primer and a J-beta primer mix, a second PCR proceeded for roughly 6 to 12 cycles. TCRdb re-called the 5' RACE reads through MiXCR, storing one row per CDR3 protein. The sample holds about 1.1 million distinct CDR3 sequences, roughly two fifths seen once. Sequenced material: blood. These receptors were obtained from a man between 18 and 35 years old in good health.

The chain uses TRBV24-1 and TRBJ1-5; maybe TRBD1 (6 bases). The CDR3 extends over 15 amino acids. Germline CDR1 and CDR2: KGHDR and SFDVKD. Trimming cost V 8 bases and J 0 bases, with 13 bases left between them. The CDR3 is CATIPLGGSNQPQHF. DNA of the CDR3: TGTGCCACCATCCCCTTAGGGGGTAGCAATCAGCCCCAGCATTTT.

This clonotype was counted between two and nine times. The J gene is TRBJ1-4, the V gene TRBV7-2; tentatively, D is TRBD1 (6 bases). Per germline, CDR1 SGHTA and CDR2 FQGNSA. There are 15 residues in the CDR3. V was pared by 6 bases and J by 8 bases, with 19 bases between. CDR3 region: CASRQGRYAGEKLFF. DNA of the CDR3: TGTGCCAGCAGACAGGGCCGATATGCGGGGGAAAAACTGTTTTTT.

The chain is built from TRBV2 and TRBJ2-1; 11 bases map to TRBD2. CDR3 length: 14 residues. Germline CDR1 SNHLY, CDR2 FYNNEI. Trimming removed 2 bases from V and 10 bases from J; junction bases left unmatched: 4. The CDR3 DNA reads TGTGCCAGCAGTGAACTAGCGGGGGGATTCGAGCAGTTCTTC. It encodes CASSELAGGFEQFF.

Concerning this clonotype itself: A much larger clone is a single base away; this may be a read error. The V call is TRBV29-1, the J call TRBJ2-6; D not certain. The CDR3 spans 15 residues. V dropped 0 bases and J dropped 3 bases, with 9 bases sitting between them. Germline V CDR1 and CDR2: SQVTM, ANQGSEA. CDR3 coding DNA: TGCAGCGTTGAAGATAACGGTTTTGGGGCCAACGTCCTGACTTTC. Protein: CSVEDNGFGANVLTF.

The chain employs TRBV27 and TRBJ2-1, with a possible D match to TRBD2 (7 bases). The CDR3 length is 13 residues. The V gene lost 5 bases and the J gene lost 6 bases, with 11 bases spanning the gap. From germline, CDR1 is MNHEY and CDR2 SMNVEV (reference sequence). CDR3 coding DNA: TGTGCCAGCAGTGGGCGGGGGCTCAATGAGCAGTTCTTC. Encoded protein: CASSGRGLNEQFF.

This clonotype was recorded once. The rearrangement links TRBV12-5 to TRBJ1-5; perhaps TRBD1 as D (5 bases). V lost 2 bases, J lost 4 bases, and 15 bases lay in between. The CDR3 has 16 amino acids. Germline V gene sequence: CDR1 LGHNT, CDR2 FRNRAP. The CDR3 nucleotides are TGTGCTAGTGGTTTGCTGTCCCAGGGCAGGAATCAGCCCCAGCATTTT. Translation gives CASGLLSQGRNQPQHF.

This clonotype was observed a handful of times. This rearrangement joins TRBV11-2 to TRBJ2-4; D unresolved. CDR1 SGHAT and CDR2 FQNNGV come from the germline V gene. V shed 6 bases and J shed 2 bases, with 17 bases lying between them. The CDR3 is 16 residues long. The CDR3 sequence is CASSKLAEGSKNIQYF. CDR3 DNA: TGTGCCAGCAGTAAACTGGCAGAAGGTTCCAAAAACATTCAGTACTTC.

The chain recombines TRBV7-8 with TRBJ2-1, with D perhaps TRBD2 (6 bases). The CDR3 loop spans 17 amino acids. The V gene lost 1 base and the J gene lost 7 bases, with 20 bases spanning the gap. Germline-derived CDR1 and CDR2 are SGHVS and FQNEAQ. Here the CDR3 DNA reads TGTGCCAGCAGCTTAGGGGCCGGGACTGGAAATTGGAATGAGCAGTTCTTC. Its translation is CASSLGAGTGNWNEQFF. The full variable domain, with the rest looked up from reference TRBV7-8 and TRBJ2-1, is GAGVSQSPRYKVAKRGQDVALRCDPISGHVSLFWYQQALGQGPEFLTYFQNEAQLDKSGLPSDRFFAERPEGSVSTLKIQRTQQEDSAVYLCASSLGAGTGNWNEQFFGPGTRLTVL.

This clonotype is a singleton in its sample. The rearrangement joins TRBV27 to TRBJ2-3; no clear D gene. Germline values: CDR1 MNHEY, CDR2 SMNVEV (reference sequence). Trimming pared 8 bases from V and 6 bases from J, leaving 18 bases between. This CDR3 has 14 amino acids. The CDR3 protein is CASSGGRTFDTQYF. CDR3 nucleotides: TGTGCCAGCTCAGGCGGCCGAACGTTCGATACGCAGTATTTT.

The rearrangement uses TRBV28 and TRBJ2-2; D gene unclear. Germline V gives CDR1 MDHEN, CDR2 SYDVKM. This CDR3 contains 13 residues. Between the trimmed V and J ends, which lost 7 bases and 5 bases, there was a span of 11 bases. The CDR3 DNA follows: TGTGCCAGCATGAAAAGGGCGACCGGGGAGCTGTTTTTT. Amino acid sequence: CASMKRATGELFF.

The rearrangement joins TRBV7-2 to TRBJ1-2; perhaps TRBD1 as D (5 bases). Germline values: CDR1 SGHTA, CDR2 FQGNSA. The CDR3 is made up of 14 amino acids. Trimming took off 5 bases at V and 4 bases at J, with 14 bases between the two ends. CDR3 bases: TGTGCCAGCAGCCCAGGCCTGGGGCTCTATGGCTACACCTTC. The encoded protein is CASSPGLGLYGYTF.

The chain links TRBV12-3 or TRBV12-4 to TRBJ1-1; the D is unclear. The CDR3 runs to 14 residues. Between the trimmed V and J ends, which lost 1 base and 4 bases, there was a span of 10 bases. The CDR3 sequence is CASSLGGHGTEAFF. In DNA, the CDR3 is TGTGCCAGCAGTTTAGGAGGGCATGGCACTGAAGCTTTCTTT.

This sequence joins TRBV7-9 and TRBJ2-7; possible D gene TRBD1, 5 bases. With 4 bases removed from V and 5 bases from J, the gap between germline ends came to 15 bases. Germline V gene lookup returns CDR1 SEHNR and CDR2 FQNEAQ (reference sequence). This CDR3 is 14 amino acids long. CDR3 sequence: CASSSPGRVHEQYF. The DNA of the CDR3 is TGTGCCAGCAGCTCCCCCGGCAGGGTTCACGAGCAGTACTTC.

The J gene is TRBJ2-3, the V gene TRBV25-1; perhaps TRBD1 as D (5 bases). Germline lookup yields CDR1 MGHDK and CDR2 SYGVNS. There are 15 residues in the CDR3. V gave up 0 bases and J gave up 5 bases, with 12 bases separating them. The CDR3 reads CASSEYTGAQDTQYF. The CDR3 nucleotides are TGTGCCAGCAGTGAATATACAGGCGCACAAGATACGCAGTATTTT.

This clonotype occurred a few times. V and J are TRBV5-1 and TRBJ2-3; D could derive from TRBD1 or TRBD2 (5 bases each). Trimming took 3 bases from V and 1 from J, leaving 18 bases between them. The CDR3 is 17 amino acids. CDR1 and CDR2 from the germline V gene are SGHRS and YFSETQ. The CDR3 DNA is TGCGCCAGCAGCTCGGGACGGTCGAACCTCGGCACAGATACGCAGTATTTT. This codes for CASSSGRSNLGTDTQYF.

The chain has TRBV19 and TRBJ2-1, with a tentative D call TRBD1 (6 bases). V was pared by 6 bases and J by 2 bases, with 14 bases between. The CDR3 covers 15 residues. Germline CDR1 and CDR2: LNHDA and SQIVND (reference sequence). The CDR3 region has the DNA TGTGCCAGTAGCAGACAGGCCGCCCCCTACAATGAGCAGTTCTTC. It specifies CASSRQAAPYNEQFF.

V gene TRBV25-1 combines with J gene TRBJ1-5, with unresolved D. This CDR3 region has 10 residues. Between the trimmed V and J ends, which lost 10 bases and 6 bases, there was a span of 7 bases. From germline, CDR1 is MGHDK and CDR2 SYGVNS. In DNA form, the CDR3 reads TGTGCCATTCAGACTCAGCCCCAGCATTTT. The encoded protein is CAIQTQPQHF.

This clonotype has just a few counts. The chain joins TRBV6-6 to TRBJ1-5; maybe TRBD1 (6 bases). V was clipped by 8 bases and J by 4 bases, with 12 bases between them. The germline V gene encodes CDR1 MNHNY and CDR2 SVGAGI (reference sequence). The CDR3 is made up of 13 amino acids. The CDR3 protein is CASHQGLNQPQHF. The CDR3 DNA follows: TGTGCCAGCCACCAGGGGCTTAATCAGCCCCAGCATTTT.

The chain recombines TRBV20-1 with TRBJ1-1, with D unresolved. CDR3 size: 14 residues. Trimming took off 0 bases at V and 0 bases at J, with 8 bases between the two ends. CDR1 is DFQATT, CDR2 SNEGSKA, per germline (reference sequence). Written as DNA, the CDR3 is TGCAGTGCTAGAGATGGTGAAATGAACACTGAAGCTTTCTTT. Its protein is CSARDGEMNTEAFF.

This clonotype has more than one count but fewer than ten. The V and J genes are TRBV12-3 or TRBV12-4 and TRBJ1-1; D ambiguous. Deletions cut 2 bases from V and 1 base from J, with 11 bases between. CDR3 size: 15 residues. CDR3 nucleotide sequence: TGTGCCAGCAGTTTACGGCAGGACCGGAACACTGAAGCTTTCTTT. Residues: CASSLRQDRNTEAFF.

CDR3 protein: CASSTYDRAPQFF. The CDR3 nucleotides are TGTGCCAGCAGCACATACGACAGGGCCCCTCAGTTCTTC. The chain couples TRBV7-6 to TRBJ2-1; 7 bases fit TRBD1. The germline V gene has CDR1 SGHVS and CDR2 FNYEAQ. With V trimmed by 5 bases and J by 13 bases, 11 bases remained unmatched. This CDR3 spans 13 amino acids.

This clonotype was counted a few times. The rearrangement uses TRBV29-1 and TRBJ1-5; D unclear. The CDR3 spans 15 residues. V lost 0 bases to trimming and J lost 0 bases, with 9 bases between them. Germline assignment: CDR1 SQVTM and CDR2 ANQGSEA. The CDR3 region is CSVEDGSYSNQPQHF. As DNA, the CDR3 is TGCAGCGTTGAAGATGGCAGCTATAGCAATCAGCCCCAGCATTTT.

The chain is built from TRBV21-1 and TRBJ2-5; TRBD1, the D gene given by the table, was not confirmed from the DNA. TRBV21-1 constitutes a pseudogene. The CDR3 is made up of 14 amino acids. CDR3 DNA sequence: TGTGCCAGCAGCAAAGACGGGGCACAAGAGACCCAGTACTTC. Its protein product is CASSKDGAQETQYF.

The chain combines TRBV12-3 or TRBV12-4 with TRBJ1-2; no clear D gene. The CDR3 consists of 14 residues. V lost 8 bases and J 0 bases, leaving 13 bases between the germline ends. The CDR3 spells CASDGARANYGYTF. The CDR3 DNA follows: TGTGCCAGCGATGGCGCCAGAGCTAACTATGGCTACACCTTC.

CDR3 residues: CASRLGPEGQPQHF. In DNA form, the CDR3 reads TGTGCCAGCAGATTGGGACCTGAAGGCCAGCCCCAGCATTTT. J is TRBJ1-5 and V is TRBV2, with D possibly being TRBD1 (5 bases). Trimming took 6 bases from V and 7 from J, leaving 16 bases between them. This CDR3 region has 14 residues. Germline V gives CDR1 SNHLY, CDR2 FYNNEI. Full variable domain (outside the CDR3, taken from reference TRBV2 and TRBJ1-5): EPEVTQTPSHQVTQMGQEVILRCVPISNHLYFYWYRQILGQKVEFLVSFYNNEISEKSEIFDDQFSVERPDGSNFTLKIRSTKLEDSAMYFCASRLGPEGQPQHFGDGTRLSIL.

The rearrangement joins TRBV3-1 to TRBJ1-2, with TRBD1 matching over 7 bases. The trim removed 1 base at V and 8 bases at J, leaving 13 bases unmatched. This CDR3 is built from 16 residues. CDR1 and CDR2 from the germline V gene are LGHDT and YNNKEL (reference sequence). The CDR3 here is CASSQARDRVPWGYTF. The CDR3 region has the DNA TGTGCCAGCAGCCAAGCCAGGGACAGAGTTCCGTGGGGCTACACCTTC.

The chain uses TRBV27 and TRBJ1-4, with D unclear. The CDR3 length is 13 residues. Germline lookup yields CDR1 MNHEY and CDR2 SMNVEV (reference sequence). V lost 3 bases and J 7 bases, leaving 9 bases between the germline ends. The CDR3 loop is CASSLRTTEKLFF. CDR3 in DNA: TGTGCCAGCAGTTTGCGGACGACTGAAAAACTGTTTTTT.

V usage is TRBV7-2 and J usage is TRBJ2-7, with unresolved D. The CDR3 contains 13 residues. Deletions cut 3 bases from V and 0 bases from J, with 6 bases between. Germline CDR1 reads SGHTA; CDR2 reads FQGNSA. The chain's CDR3 is CASSLEISYEQYF. DNA of the CDR3: TGTGCCAGCAGCTTGGAGATCTCCTACGAGCAGTACTTC.

The chain carries TRBV20-1 and TRBJ2-3; no reliable D call. This CDR3 spans 16 amino acids. The V and J ends lost 3 bases and 4 bases respectively, with 20 bases between them. Per the germline V gene, CDR1 is DFQATT and CDR2 is SNEGSKA (reference sequence). CDR3 sequence: CSASWVSGGRADTQYF. The CDR3 DNA reads as TGCAGTGCTAGTTGGGTGTCGGGCGGACGGGCAGATACGCAGTATTTT.